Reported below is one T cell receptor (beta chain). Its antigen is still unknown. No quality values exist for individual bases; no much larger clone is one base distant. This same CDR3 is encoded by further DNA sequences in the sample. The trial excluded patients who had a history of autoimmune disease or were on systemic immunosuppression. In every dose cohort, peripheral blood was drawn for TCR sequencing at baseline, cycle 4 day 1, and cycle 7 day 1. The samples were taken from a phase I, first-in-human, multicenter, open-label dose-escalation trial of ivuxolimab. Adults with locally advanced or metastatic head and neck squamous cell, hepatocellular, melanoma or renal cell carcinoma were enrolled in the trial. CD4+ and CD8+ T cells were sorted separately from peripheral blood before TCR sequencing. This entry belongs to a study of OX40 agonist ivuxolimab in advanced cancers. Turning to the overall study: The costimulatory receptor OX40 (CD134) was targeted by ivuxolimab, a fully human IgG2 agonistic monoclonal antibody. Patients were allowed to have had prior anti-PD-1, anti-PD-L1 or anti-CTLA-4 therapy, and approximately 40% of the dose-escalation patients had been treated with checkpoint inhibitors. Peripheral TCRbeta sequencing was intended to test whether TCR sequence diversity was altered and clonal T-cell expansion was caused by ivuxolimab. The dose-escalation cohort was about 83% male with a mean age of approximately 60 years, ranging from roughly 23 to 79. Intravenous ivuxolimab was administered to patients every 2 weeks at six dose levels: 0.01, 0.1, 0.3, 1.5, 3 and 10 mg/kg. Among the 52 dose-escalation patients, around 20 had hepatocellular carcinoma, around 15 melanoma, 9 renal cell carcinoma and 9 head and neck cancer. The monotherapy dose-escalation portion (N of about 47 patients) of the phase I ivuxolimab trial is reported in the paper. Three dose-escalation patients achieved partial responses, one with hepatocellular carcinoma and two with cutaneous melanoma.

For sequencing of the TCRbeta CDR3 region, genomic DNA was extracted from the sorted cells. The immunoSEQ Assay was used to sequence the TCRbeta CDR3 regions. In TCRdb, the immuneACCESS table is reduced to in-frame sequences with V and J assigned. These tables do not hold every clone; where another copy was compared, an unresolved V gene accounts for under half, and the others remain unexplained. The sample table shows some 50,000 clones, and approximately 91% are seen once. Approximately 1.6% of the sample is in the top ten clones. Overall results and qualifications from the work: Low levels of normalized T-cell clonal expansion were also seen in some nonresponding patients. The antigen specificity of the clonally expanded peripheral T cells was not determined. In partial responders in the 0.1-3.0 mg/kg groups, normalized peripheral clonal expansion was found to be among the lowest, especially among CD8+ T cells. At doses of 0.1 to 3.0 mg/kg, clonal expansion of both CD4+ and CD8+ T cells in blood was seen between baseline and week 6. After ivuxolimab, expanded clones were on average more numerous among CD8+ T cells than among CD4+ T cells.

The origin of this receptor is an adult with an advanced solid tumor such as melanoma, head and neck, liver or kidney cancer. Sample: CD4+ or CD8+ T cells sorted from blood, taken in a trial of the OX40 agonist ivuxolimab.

The nucleotides are TGTGCCAGCAGTGACCAGGGGGCGGATACGCAGTATTTT. This gives the protein CASSDQGADTQYF. The rearrangement joined TRBV6-4 to TRBJ2-3; 8 bases in the junction line up with TRBD1. Including cysteine and phenylalanine, the CDR3 has 13 amino acids. The only DNA kept is the CDR3, 39 bases in frame from the first base. Trimmed from V: 2 bases; trimmed from J: 6 bases; junction bases lacking a gene match: 1. As encoded in the germline V gene, CDR1 is MRHNA while CDR2 is SNTAGT.